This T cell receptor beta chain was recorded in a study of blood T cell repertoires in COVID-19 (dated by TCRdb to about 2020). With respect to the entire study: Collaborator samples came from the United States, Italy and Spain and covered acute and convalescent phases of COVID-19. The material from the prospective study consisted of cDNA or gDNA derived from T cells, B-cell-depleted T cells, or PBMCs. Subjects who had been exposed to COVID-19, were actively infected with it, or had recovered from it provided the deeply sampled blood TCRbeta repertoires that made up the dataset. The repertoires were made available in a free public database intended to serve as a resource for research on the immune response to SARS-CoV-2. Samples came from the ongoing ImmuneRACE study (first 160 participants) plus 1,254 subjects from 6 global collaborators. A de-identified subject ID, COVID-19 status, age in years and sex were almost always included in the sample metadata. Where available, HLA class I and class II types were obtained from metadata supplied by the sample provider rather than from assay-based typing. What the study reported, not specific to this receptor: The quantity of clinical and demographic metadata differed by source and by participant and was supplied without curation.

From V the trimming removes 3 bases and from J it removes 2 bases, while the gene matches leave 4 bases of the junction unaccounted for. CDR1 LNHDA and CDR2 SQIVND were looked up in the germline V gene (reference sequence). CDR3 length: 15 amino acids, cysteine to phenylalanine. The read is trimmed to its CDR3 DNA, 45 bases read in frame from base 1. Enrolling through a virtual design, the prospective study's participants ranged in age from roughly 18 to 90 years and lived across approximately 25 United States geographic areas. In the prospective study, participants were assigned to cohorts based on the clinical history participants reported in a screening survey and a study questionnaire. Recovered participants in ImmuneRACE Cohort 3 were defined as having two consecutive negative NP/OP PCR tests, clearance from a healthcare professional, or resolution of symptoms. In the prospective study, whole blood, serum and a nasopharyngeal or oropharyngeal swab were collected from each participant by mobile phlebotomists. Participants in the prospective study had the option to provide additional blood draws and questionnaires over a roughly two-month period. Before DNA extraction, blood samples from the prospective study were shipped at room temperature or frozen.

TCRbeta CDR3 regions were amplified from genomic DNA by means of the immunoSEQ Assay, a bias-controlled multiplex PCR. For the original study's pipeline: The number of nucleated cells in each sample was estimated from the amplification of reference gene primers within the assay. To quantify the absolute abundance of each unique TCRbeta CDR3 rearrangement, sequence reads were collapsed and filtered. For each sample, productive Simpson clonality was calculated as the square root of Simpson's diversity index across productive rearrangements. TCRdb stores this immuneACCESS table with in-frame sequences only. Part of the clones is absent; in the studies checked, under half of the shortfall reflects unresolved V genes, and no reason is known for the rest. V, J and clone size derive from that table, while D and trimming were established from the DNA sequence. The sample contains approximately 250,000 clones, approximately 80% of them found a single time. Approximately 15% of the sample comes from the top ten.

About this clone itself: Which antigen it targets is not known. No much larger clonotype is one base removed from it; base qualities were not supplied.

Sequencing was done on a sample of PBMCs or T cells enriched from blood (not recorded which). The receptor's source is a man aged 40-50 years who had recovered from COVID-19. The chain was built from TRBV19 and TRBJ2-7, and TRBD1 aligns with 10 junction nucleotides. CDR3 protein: CASSIPGQGTYEQYF. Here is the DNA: TGTGCCAGTAGTATCCCGGGACAGGGGACCTACGAGCAGTACTTC.